Each of the 21 T cell receptor beta chains below was sequenced from the same sample in a study of cytomegalovirus exposure and HLA in healthy donors. PCR was performed using 60 Vbeta and 13 Jbeta primers. The data were produced by immunoSEQ multiplex PCR, yet TCRdb's version contains in-frame clones alone and is incomplete. The sample lists about 59,000 clones; around 83% were seen once. Sequencing used PBMCs. The receptors were sampled from a human donor in good health.

The J gene is TRBJ2-7, the V gene TRBV5-6; D may be TRBD2 (5 bases). Trimming shortened V by 3 bases and J by 4 bases, and 8 bases separated the two germline ends. The CDR3 spans 12 residues. Germline lookup yields CDR1 SGHDT and CDR2 YYEEEE. The CDR3 DNA is TGTGCCAGCAGCTGGGCGGGTTACGAGCAGTACTTC. This sequence encodes CASSWAGYEQYF.

To note about this clone: The sample carries other DNA sequences with the same CDR3. The rearrangement joins TRBV2 to TRBJ1-1, with D perhaps matching TRBD1 (5 bases). Germline CDR1 is SNHLY and CDR2 is FYNNEI. Trimming cost V 4 bases and J 5 bases, with 11 bases left between them. The CDR3 contains 13 residues. The CDR3 reads CASSGGPGTEAFF. DNA of the CDR3: TGTGCCAGCAGTGGGGGCCCTGGGACTGAAGCTTTCTTT.

The chain recombines TRBV11-2 with TRBJ1-3; D is uncertain. The length of the CDR3 is 14 residues. The germline V gene encodes CDR1 SGHAT and CDR2 FQNNGV. Trimming removed 1 base at V and 0 bases at J, with 4 bases between. This CDR3 is CASSLVFSGNTIYF. CDR3 sequence (DNA): TGTGCCAGCAGCTTAGTATTCTCTGGAAACACCATATATTTT.

About this clone itself: The junction shows a germline mismatch at one end, possibly a read error. The chain recombines TRBV7-9 with TRBJ2-5, with TRBD1 matching over 7 bases. The germline CDR1 and CDR2 sequences are SEHNR and FQNEAQ (reference sequence). This CDR3 contains 14 residues. The CDR3 nucleotides read TGTTCCAGCAGCTTAGAAGACAGGGTGGGGACCCAGTACTTC. Protein: CSSSLEDRVGTQYF.

The chain has TRBV7-3 and TRBJ2-3; 14 nucleotides line up with TRBD2. CDR3 size: 18 residues. Germline values: CDR1 SGHTA, CDR2 FQGTGA. The ends lost 0 bases at V and 5 bases at J; junction bases unmatched: 7. CDR3 DNA sequence: TGTGCCAGCAGCTTAACAGCCGGACTAGCGGGGGGCCTAGATACGCAGTATTTT. Its protein product is CASSLTAGLAGGLDTQYF.

The V and J genes are TRBV5-1 and TRBJ2-1; TRBD1 might be the D (6 bases). V was shortened by 2 bases and J by 4 bases, with 13 bases between the two germline ends. This CDR3 comprises 15 residues. CDR1 SGHRS and CDR2 YFSETQ come from the germline V gene. CDR3 loop: CASSLGSGEYNEQFF. The CDR3 DNA follows: TGCGCCAGCAGCTTAGGGTCAGGGGAATACAATGAGCAGTTCTTC.

DNA of the CDR3: TGTGCCAGCAGCTCTCTGGGGGGGGGAAATCAGCCCCAGCATTTT. Amino acids: CASSSLGGGNQPQHF. The gene calls are TRBV7-2 and TRBJ1-5; a weak D match, TRBD1 (5 bases). V was shortened by 4 bases and J by 4 bases, with 14 bases between the two germline ends. The germline gives CDR1 SGHTA, CDR2 FQGNSA. CDR3 length equals 15 residues.

V gene TRBV7-2 combines with J gene TRBJ1-4; 7 positions agree with TRBD1. The germline gives CDR1 SGHTA, CDR2 FQGNSA. This CDR3 is built from 15 residues. Trimming at V came to 5 bases and at J to 7 bases, leaving 10 bases not matched to a gene. The CDR3 DNA follows: TGTGCCAGCAGCGGCCAGACAGGGATTTCTGAAAAACTGTTTTTT. The encoded protein is CASSGQTGISEKLFF.

This chain uses TRBV23-1 with TRBJ2-7; D unclear. TRBV23-1 is designated an ORF whose function remains uncertain. The CDR3 runs to 10 residues. V lost 4 bases, J lost 6 bases, and 4 bases lay in between. The CDR3 nucleotides are TGCGCCAGCAGTCCAGGCGAGCAGTACTTC. It specifies CASSPGEQYF.

The chain uses TRBV7-2 and TRBJ2-7; the D is unclear. The CDR3 has 13 amino acids. V lost 7 bases and J 0 bases, leaving 10 bases between the germline ends. The germline V gene has CDR1 SGHTA and CDR2 FQGNSA. CDR3 in amino acids: CASTPPSSYEQYF. The CDR3 nucleotides read TGTGCCAGCACCCCCCCGAGCTCCTACGAGCAGTACTTC.

V gene TRBV5-4 combines with J gene TRBJ2-3; 7 bases agree with TRBD1. Germline V gives CDR1 SGHNT, CDR2 YYREEE (reference sequence). After removal of 0 bases from V and 0 bases from J, the junction contained 4 bases not matched to a gene. The CDR3 loop spans 16 amino acids. The CDR3 DNA follows: TGTGCCAGCAGCTTGGAGCCGGGACAGAGCACAGATACGCAGTATTTT. This codes for CASSLEPGQSTDTQYF.

This clone was detected only once. The gene calls are TRBV5-4 and TRBJ2-1; weak D call: TRBD2 (6 bases). The V gene lost 2 bases and the J gene lost 12 bases, with 15 bases spanning the gap. The CDR3 runs 13 residues. Germline V gives CDR1 SGHNT, CDR2 YYREEE (reference sequence). The CDR3, as DNA: TGTGCCAGCAGCTTAAACCGGGACTCTCGGCAGTTCTTC. Translating it yields CASSLNRDSRQFF.

The V and J genes are TRBV4-2 and TRBJ1-4; 7 bases agree with TRBD1. CDR1 and CDR2 (germline): LGHNA, YNFKEQ. Trimming took 4 bases from V and 3 from J; bases not matched to a gene: 2. The CDR3 totals 14 residues. The CDR3 DNA is TGTGCCAGCAGCCCCGGGACAGCTAATGAAAAACTGTTTTTT. Protein: CASSPGTANEKLFF.

V gene TRBV4-2 combines with J gene TRBJ1-2; no definite D call. In germline, CDR1 is LGHNA, CDR2 YNFKEQ. The CDR3 is 12 amino acids. V lost 5 bases and J lost 4, with 8 bases in between. The CDR3 loop reads CASSYGGYGYTF. Written as DNA, the CDR3 is TGTGCCAGCAGCTACGGTGGCTATGGCTACACCTTC.

V and J are TRBV27 and TRBJ2-3; D is perhaps TRBD2 (5 bases). The CDR3 runs 14 residues. CDR1 is MNHEY and CDR2 is SMNVEV in the germline V gene (reference sequence). V lost 3 bases to trimming and J lost 5 bases, with 12 bases between them. DNA of the CDR3: TGTGCCAGCAGTTTCAGGTGGGCGGGAGATACGCAGTATTTT. It encodes CASSFRWAGDTQYF.

This clone was detected only once. CDR3: CASSPVLYGTSGLETQYF. CDR3 nucleotides: TGCGCCAGCAGCCCGGTCCTCTACGGGACTAGCGGCCTAGAGACCCAGTACTTC. V and J are TRBV4-3 and TRBJ2-5, with 11 bases identical to TRBD2. The germline CDR1 and CDR2 sequences are LGHNA and YSLEER. The V segment lost 4 bases and the J segment 4 bases; nucleotides outside the gene matches: 14. The CDR3 covers 18 residues.

The chain employs TRBV18 and TRBJ1-1; D is possibly TRBD1 (6 bases). The CDR3 runs to 14 residues. Trimming pared 3 bases from V and 5 bases from J, leaving 13 bases between. Germline lookup yields CDR1 KGHSH and CDR2 LQKENI. CDR3 in DNA: TGTGCCAGCTCACCCGGACAGCGGAGAACTGAAGCTTTCTTT. This codes for CASSPGQRRTEAFF.

This clone was counted between two and nine times. The gene calls are TRBV5-1 and TRBJ2-1; TRBD2 agrees at 9 bases. V shed 5 bases and J 4 bases; nucleotides not matched to a gene: 10. Germline V gene lookup returns CDR1 SGHRS and CDR2 YFSETQ. CDR3 length equals 16 residues. DNA for the CDR3: TGCGCCAGCAGACTAATCCCAGCGGGAGGTTACAATGAGCAGTTCTTC. Amino acids: CASRLIPAGGYNEQFF.

The chain is built from TRBV6-5 and TRBJ2-1; possible D gene TRBD2, 6 bases. Germline CDR1 is MNHEY and CDR2 is SVGAGI. V shed 6 bases and J shed 4 bases, with 16 bases lying between them. The CDR3 runs to 15 residues. The CDR3 nucleotides read TGTGCCAGCAGCTACGGGCTAGCGTATTACAATGAGCAGTTCTTC. Translated: CASSYGLAYYNEQFF.

This sequence joins TRBV19 and TRBJ1-5; D is perhaps TRBD1 (5 bases). Germline V gene data show CDR1 as LNHDA and CDR2 as SQIVND (reference sequence). The CDR3 is 15 amino acids. The germline V and J ends were trimmed by 3 bases and 5 bases, with 14 bases remaining between them. The CDR3 region is CASSIESREDQPQHF. The CDR3, as DNA: TGTGCCAGTAGTATTGAGTCCAGGGAGGATCAGCCCCAGCATTTT.

V and J are TRBV7-2 and TRBJ2-5, with no clear D. V was cut by 2 bases and J by 3 bases, with 7 bases left in between. There are 13 residues in the CDR3. Germline V lookup: CDR1 SGHTA, CDR2 FQGNSA. CDR3 residues: CASSLLQEETQYF. The CDR3 DNA sequence: TGTGCCAGCAGCTTATTGCAGGAAGAGACCCAGTACTTC.